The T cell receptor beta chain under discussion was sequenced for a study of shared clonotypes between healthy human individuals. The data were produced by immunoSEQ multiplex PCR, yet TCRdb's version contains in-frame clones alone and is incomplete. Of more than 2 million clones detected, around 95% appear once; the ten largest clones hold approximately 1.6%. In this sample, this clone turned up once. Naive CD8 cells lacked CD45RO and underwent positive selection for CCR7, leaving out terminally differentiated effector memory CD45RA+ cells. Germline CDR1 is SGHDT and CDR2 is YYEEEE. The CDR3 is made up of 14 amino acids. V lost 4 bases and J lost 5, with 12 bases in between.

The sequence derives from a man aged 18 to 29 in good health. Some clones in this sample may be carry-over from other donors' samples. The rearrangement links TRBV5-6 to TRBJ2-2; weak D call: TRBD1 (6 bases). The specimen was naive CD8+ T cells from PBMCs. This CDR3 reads CASSEQGGTGELFF. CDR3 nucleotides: TGTGCCAGCAGCGAACAAGGGGGTACCGGGGAGCTGTTTTTT.